The next 23 T cell receptor beta chains were all read from a single sample in a study of T cell repertoires in cytomegalovirus infection. TCRdb re-called the reads through MiXCR, storing one row per CDR3 protein. This table holds 700,000 to 900,000 distinct CDR3 sequences, roughly 29% found once. No cognate antigen is known for these TCRs. This specimen was cultured CD8+ T cells from PBMCs, taken from culture after CMV antigen stimulation. Source of these receptors: a human donor in good health (CMV status not recorded). Some clones in this sample may be carry-over from other donors' samples.

This clonotype was picked up a small number of times. The rearrangement uses TRBV6-5 and TRBJ2-2; D is perhaps TRBD1 or TRBD2 (5 bases each). V lost 5 bases and J 9 bases, leaving 16 bases between the germline ends. Per the germline V gene, CDR1 is MNHEY and CDR2 is SVGAGI. The CDR3 covers 14 residues. DNA of the CDR3: TGTGCCAGCAGTCATCCGGGACCACCGCGGGAGCTGTTTTTT. Amino acid sequence: CASSHPGPPRELFF.

This clonotype was counted a few times. The gene calls are TRBV7-9 and TRBJ2-1; TRBD1 might be the D (5 bases). V gave up 1 base and J gave up 12 bases, with 16 bases separating them. CDR1 and CDR2 from the germline V gene are SEHNR and FQNEAQ (reference sequence). CDR3 size: 14 residues. In DNA, the CDR3 is TGTGCCAGCAGCTTAGTGGGTTCCGCAGGGTCGCAGTTCTTC. Its translation: CASSLVGSAGSQFF.

This clonotype showed up many times. The rearrangement joins TRBV4-1 to TRBJ1-1, with D unclear. V was pared by 0 bases and J by 1 base, with 3 bases between. Germline values: CDR1 MGHRA, CDR2 YSYEKL. CDR3 length: 13 residues. The CDR3 is CASSQDRNTEAFF. DNA of the CDR3: TGCGCCAGCAGCCAAGACAGGAACACTGAAGCTTTCTTT.

This clonotype came up a few times. The chain employs TRBV7-6 and TRBJ2-7; no firm D call. The CDR3 is 11 amino acids. The ends were cut back, 1 base at V and 6 bases at J, with 4 bases in the middle. CDR1 is SGHVS, CDR2 FNYEAQ, per germline. For the CDR3, the DNA is TGTGCCAGCAGCTTAGTTCGCGAGCAGTACGTC. As protein: CASSLVREQYV.

V usage is TRBV12-3 or TRBV12-4 and J usage is TRBJ2-1; 7 bases are a match to TRBD2. J was trimmed by 2 bases and V by 2 bases; bases with no gene match: 9. This CDR3 contains 17 residues. The CDR3 nucleotides are TGTGCCAGCAGTTTATGGCCTAGCGGAGGGACCTACAATGAGCAGTTCTTC. Protein product: CASSLWPSGGTYNEQFF.

The chain has TRBV4-1 and TRBJ2-6; D is perhaps TRBD1 or TRBD2 (5 bases each). CDR3 size: 18 residues. V lost 0 bases and J lost 0, with 12 bases in between. Germline CDR1 is MGHRA and CDR2 is YSYEKL. The CDR3, as DNA: TGCGCCAGCAGCCAAGAACCCGGGGCCCGCTCTGGGGCCAACGTCCTGACTTTC. Translated, it gives CASSQEPGARSGANVLTF.

This clonotype was picked up a small number of times. This chain uses TRBV7-2 with TRBJ1-1; TRBD1 matches at 12 bases. The CDR3 runs to 16 residues. The V segment lost 5 bases and the J segment 5 bases; nucleotides outside the gene matches: 9. Germline V gives CDR1 SGHTA, CDR2 FQGNSA. The CDR3 nucleotides are TGTGCCAGCAGCCCGACGGGACAGGGGGCTTGGACTGAAGCTTTCTTT. Amino acids: CASSPTGQGAWTEAFF.

This clonotype was detected only a few times. The genes are TRBV6-5 and TRBJ1-6; weak D call: TRBD1 (5 bases). V shed 6 bases and J shed 9 bases, with 12 bases lying between them. Germline loops: CDR1 MNHEY, CDR2 SVGAGI. The length of the CDR3 is 13 residues. The CDR3 protein is CASRPRGGSPLHF. The CDR3 coding sequence is TGTGCCAGCAGACCTAGGGGAGGTTCACCCCTCCACTTT.

In its sample, this clonotype was seen many times. This chain links TRBV7-6 with TRBJ2-3; 12 bases match TRBD2. The germline V gene encodes CDR1 SGHVS and CDR2 FNYEAQ. V lost 6 bases and J lost 2; bases outside the gene matches: 9. The CDR3 runs 17 residues. CDR3 sequence reads: CASSDGTSGYHTDTQYF. As DNA, the CDR3 is TGTGCCAGCAGTGATGGGACTAGCGGGTACCACACAGATACGCAGTATTTT. The full variable domain, in which reference TRBV7-6 and TRBJ2-3 provide the parts outside the CDR3, is GAGVSQSPRYKVTKRGQDVALRCDPISGHVSLYWYRQALGQGPEFLTYFNYEAQQDKSGLPNDRFSAERPEGSISTLTIQRTEQRDSAMYRCASSDGTSGYHTDTQYFGPGTRLTVL.

V is TRBV6-5 and J is TRBJ1-6, with D perhaps matching TRBD1 (5 bases). V was trimmed by 4 bases and J by 13 bases, leaving 11 bases between them. Germline V gene lookup returns CDR1 MNHEY and CDR2 SVGAGI. The CDR3 loop spans 12 amino acids. The CDR3 region is CASSFGTTPLHF. The CDR3 DNA sequence: TGTGCCAGCAGTTTCGGGACTACGCCCCTCCACTTT.

This clonotype appeared many times. The CDR3 DNA reads TGTGCCAGCAGCTTATTCCTTGAGGACCAAATCCTCCCTGGCACAGATACGCAGTATTTT. Its protein product is CASSLFLEDQILPGTDTQYF. The chain couples TRBV7-2 to TRBJ2-3; D unclear. The CDR3 sequence is 20 residues long. V dropped 2 bases and J dropped 1 base, with 25 bases sitting between them. CDR1 is SGHTA, CDR2 FQGNSA, per germline.

The chain couples TRBV6-5 to TRBJ1-1, with D possibly TRBD1 on 5 matching bases. Trimming shortened V by 6 bases and J by 0 bases, and 14 bases separated the two germline ends. The CDR3 extends over 15 amino acids. Per germline, CDR1 MNHEY and CDR2 SVGAGI. CDR3 residues: CASRVGKGVNTEAFF. CDR3 nucleotide sequence: TGTGCCAGCAGGGTGGGAAAAGGGGTGAACACTGAAGCTTTCTTT.

The chain carries TRBV20-1 and TRBJ2-7; no definite D call. Trimming took 6 bases from V and 4 from J, leaving 19 bases between them. The germline gives CDR1 DFQATT, CDR2 SNEGSKA (reference sequence). CDR3 length: 14 residues. CDR3 DNA sequence: TGCAGTGCGGAGCCTAGGGTGGGAAGTTACGAGCAGTACGTC. Residues: CSAEPRVGSYEQYV.

The rearrangement uses TRBV19 and TRBJ1-2; 7 bases map to TRBD1. Germline V gives CDR1 LNHDA, CDR2 SQIVND (reference sequence). V shed 2 bases and J 6 bases; nucleotides not matched to a gene: 6. The CDR3 covers 14 residues. CDR3 nucleotides: TGTGCCAGTAGTATACCCGGACAGGCGGATGGCTACACCTTC. It is translated as CASSIPGQADGYTF. Full variable domain (missing parts from reference TRBV19 and TRBJ1-2): DGGITQSPKYLFRKEGQNVTLSCEQNLNHDAMYWYRQDPGQGLRLIYYSQIVNDFQKGDIAEGYSVSREKKESFPLTVTSAQKNPTAFYLCASSIPGQADGYTFGSGTRLTVV.

In this sample, this clonotype turned up once. The rearrangement links TRBV2 to TRBJ1-1; D uncertain. Germline loops: CDR1 SNHLY, CDR2 FYNNEI. The length of the CDR3 is 10 residues. The V and J ends lost 8 bases and 7 bases respectively, with 8 bases between them. Written as DNA, the CDR3 is TGTGCCAGCGCCGGGAGTGAAGCTTTCTTT. Amino acids: CASAGSEAFF. Supplemented by reference TRBV2 and TRBJ1-1, the full variable domain reads EPEVTQTPSHQVTQMGQEVILRCVPISNHLYFYWYRQILGQKVEFLVSFYNNEISEKSEIFDDQFSVERPDGSNFTLKIRSTKLEDSAMYFCASAGSEAFFGQGTRLTVV.

The chain uses TRBV19 and TRBJ2-1, with 7 nucleotides matching TRBD2. The V gene end was trimmed by 5 bases and the J gene end by 5 bases; junction bases not matched to a gene: 12. The CDR3 contains 16 residues. Germline V gives CDR1 LNHDA, CDR2 SQIVND (reference sequence). The CDR3, as DNA: TGTGCCAGTAGTTCCGGTTGGGGGGAGGGTGACAATGAGCAGTTCTTC. It translates to CASSSGWGEGDNEQFF.

This clonotype was detected only a few times. The gene calls are TRBV7-2 and TRBJ2-3; possibly TRBD1 or TRBD2 for D (5 bases each). CDR3 length: 15 residues. V lost 5 bases and J lost 3, with 15 bases in between. The V gene's germline CDR1 is SGHTA and CDR2 FQGNSA. The CDR3 DNA follows: TGTGCCAGCAGCCCCGTCGCAGGGACGACAGATACGCAGTATTTT. Translated, it gives CASSPVAGTTDTQYF.

This chain joins TRBV7-9 and TRBJ1-2; unclear D gene. Germline V gives CDR1 SEHNR, CDR2 FQNEAQ (reference sequence). CDR3 length: 17 residues. V lost 4 bases, J lost 5 bases, and 23 bases lay in between. This CDR3 reads CASSYPPQTPSSYGYTF. CDR3 coding DNA: TGTGCCAGCAGCTATCCCCCCCAAACCCCGTCTTCATATGGCTACACCTTC. Full variable domain (outside the CDR3, taken from reference TRBV7-9 and TRBJ1-2): DTGVSQNPRHKITKRGQNVTFRCDPISEHNRLYWYRQTLGQGPEFLTYFQNEAQLEKSRLLSDRFSAERPKGSFSTLEIQRTEQGDSAMYLCASSYPPQTPSSYGYTFGSGTRLTVV.

This rearrangement joins TRBV6-2 or TRBV6-3 to TRBJ1-6, with 7 positions matching TRBD1. V gave up 2 bases and J gave up 8 bases; unmatched junction bases: 6. Germline CDR1 reads MNHEY; CDR2 reads SVGEGT. The CDR3 runs to 15 residues. The CDR3, as DNA: TGTGCCAGCAGTTACGACGGCAGGGGGGATTCACCCCTCCACTTT. It translates to CASSYDGRGDSPLHF.

The sample holds a few counts of this clonotype. The gene calls are TRBV7-9 and TRBJ1-1, with TRBD1 matching 7 bases. V was clipped by 5 bases and J by 1 base; unmatched bases: 10. The CDR3 sequence is 16 residues long. In germline, CDR1 is SEHNR, CDR2 FQNEAQ (reference sequence). CDR3 region: CASSPKGQTANTEAFF. The CDR3 nucleotides read TGTGCCAGCAGCCCTAAGGGACAGACAGCGAACACTGAAGCTTTCTTT. The variable domain in full, with the rest retrieved from reference TRBV7-9 and TRBJ1-1, is DTGVSQNPRHKITKRGQNVTFRCDPISEHNRLYWYRQTLGQGPEFLTYFQNEAQLEKSRLLSDRFSAERPKGSFSTLEIQRTEQGDSAMYLCASSPKGQTANTEAFFGQGTRLTVV.

This clonotype was picked up one time. The V and J genes are TRBV4-3 and TRBJ2-1; 8 nucleotides agree with TRBD2. The junction had 9 bases not matched to a gene; V was cut back by 4 bases and J by 4 bases. The CDR3 covers 16 residues. CDR1 LGHNA and CDR2 YSLEER come from the germline V gene. The CDR3 here is CASSPLGTREYNEQFF. The CDR3 bases are TGCGCCAGCAGCCCGCTCGGGACTAGAGAATACAATGAGCAGTTCTTC.

The chain joins TRBV7-8 to TRBJ1-2; 8 bases line up with TRBD1. Trimming at V came to 4 bases and at J to 2 bases, leaving 3 bases not matched to a gene. The CDR3 contains 14 residues. From germline, CDR1 is SGHVS and CDR2 FQNEAQ. Here the CDR3 reads CASSSGDRNYGYTF. The CDR3 DNA reads TGTGCCAGCAGCTCAGGGGACAGGAACTATGGCTACACCTTC.

J is TRBJ2-7 and V is TRBV7-9; TRBD2 is a possible D gene (6 bases). Germline CDR1 is SEHNR and CDR2 is FQNEAQ (reference sequence). This CDR3 comprises 11 residues. For the CDR3, the DNA is TGTGCTGCCGGGGGATCGTCGGAGCAGTACTTC. This translates into CAAGGSSEQYF. Looking up the rest from reference TRBV7-9 and TRBJ2-7 gives the full variable domain: DTGVSQNPRHKITKRGQNVTFRCDPISEHNRLYWYRQTLGQGPEFLTYFQNEAQLEKSRLLSDRFSAERPKGSFSTLEIQRTEQGDSAMYLCAAGGSSEQYFGPGTRLTVT.